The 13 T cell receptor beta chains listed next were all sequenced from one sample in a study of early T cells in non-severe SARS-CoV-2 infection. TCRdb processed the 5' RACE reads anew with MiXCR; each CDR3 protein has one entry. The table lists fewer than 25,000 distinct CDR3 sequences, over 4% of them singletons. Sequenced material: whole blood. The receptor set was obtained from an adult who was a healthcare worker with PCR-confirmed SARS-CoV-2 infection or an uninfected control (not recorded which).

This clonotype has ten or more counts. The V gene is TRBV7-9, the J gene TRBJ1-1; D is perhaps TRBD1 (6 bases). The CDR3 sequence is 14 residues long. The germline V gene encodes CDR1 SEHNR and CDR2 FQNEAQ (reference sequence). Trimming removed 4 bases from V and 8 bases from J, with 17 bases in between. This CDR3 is CASSYFPGEREAFF. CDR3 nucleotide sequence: TGTGCCAGCAGCTATTTTCCAGGGGAGAGGGAAGCTTTCTTT.

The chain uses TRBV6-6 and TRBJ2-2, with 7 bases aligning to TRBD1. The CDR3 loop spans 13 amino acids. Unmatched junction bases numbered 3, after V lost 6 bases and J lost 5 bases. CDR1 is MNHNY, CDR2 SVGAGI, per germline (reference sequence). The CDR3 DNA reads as TGTGCCAGCAGAAACAGGGGAACCGGGGAGCTGTTTTTT. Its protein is CASRNRGTGELFF.

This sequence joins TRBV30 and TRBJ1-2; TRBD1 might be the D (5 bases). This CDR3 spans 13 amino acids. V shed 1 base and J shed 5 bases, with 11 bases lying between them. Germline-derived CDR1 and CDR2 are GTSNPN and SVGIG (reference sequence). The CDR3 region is CAWSGTNMYGYTF. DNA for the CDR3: TGTGCCTGGAGTGGGACAAATATGTATGGCTACACCTTC.

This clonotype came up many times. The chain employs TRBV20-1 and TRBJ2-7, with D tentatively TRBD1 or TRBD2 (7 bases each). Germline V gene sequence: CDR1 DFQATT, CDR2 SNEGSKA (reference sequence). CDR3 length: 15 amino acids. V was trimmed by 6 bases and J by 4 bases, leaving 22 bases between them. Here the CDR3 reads CSARIRGGSVYEQYF. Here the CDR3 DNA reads TGCAGTGCAAGAATCAGGGGGGGCTCTGTTTACGAGCAGTACTTC.

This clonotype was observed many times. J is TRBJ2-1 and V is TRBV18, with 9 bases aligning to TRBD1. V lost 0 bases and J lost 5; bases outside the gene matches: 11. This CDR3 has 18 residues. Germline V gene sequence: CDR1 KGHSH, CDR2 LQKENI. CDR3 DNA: TGTGCCAGCTCACCACCGAAAACCCCGGGACAGGGAAACAATGAGCAGTTCTTC. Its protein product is CASSPPKTPGQGNNEQFF.

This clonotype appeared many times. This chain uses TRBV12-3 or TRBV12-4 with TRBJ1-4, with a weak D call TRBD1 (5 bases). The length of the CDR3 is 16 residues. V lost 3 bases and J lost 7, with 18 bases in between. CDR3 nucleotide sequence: TGTGCCAGCAGTTTTTCCAGGGAAGAAAGAGGTGAAAAACTGTTTTTT. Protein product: CASSFSREERGEKLFF.

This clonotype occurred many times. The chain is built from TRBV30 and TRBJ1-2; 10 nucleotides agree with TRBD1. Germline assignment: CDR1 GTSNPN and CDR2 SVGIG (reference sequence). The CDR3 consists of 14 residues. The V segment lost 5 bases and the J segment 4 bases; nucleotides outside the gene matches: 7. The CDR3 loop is CAWSLDRGSYGYTF. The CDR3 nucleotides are TGTGCCTGGTCGTTGGACAGGGGGTCCTATGGCTACACCTTC.

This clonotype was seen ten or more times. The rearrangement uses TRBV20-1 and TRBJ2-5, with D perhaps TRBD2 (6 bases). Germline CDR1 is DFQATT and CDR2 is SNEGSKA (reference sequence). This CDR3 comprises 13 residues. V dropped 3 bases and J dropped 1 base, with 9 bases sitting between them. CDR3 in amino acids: CSASPTSQETQYF. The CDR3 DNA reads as TGCAGTGCTAGCCCGACTAGCCAAGAGACCCAGTACTTC.

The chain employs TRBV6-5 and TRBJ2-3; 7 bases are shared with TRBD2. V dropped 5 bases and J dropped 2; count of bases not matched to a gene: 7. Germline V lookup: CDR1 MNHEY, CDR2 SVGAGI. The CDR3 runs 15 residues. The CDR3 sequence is CASSIAGLYTDTQYF. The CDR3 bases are TGTGCCAGCAGTATAGCGGGTCTCTACACAGATACGCAGTATTTT.

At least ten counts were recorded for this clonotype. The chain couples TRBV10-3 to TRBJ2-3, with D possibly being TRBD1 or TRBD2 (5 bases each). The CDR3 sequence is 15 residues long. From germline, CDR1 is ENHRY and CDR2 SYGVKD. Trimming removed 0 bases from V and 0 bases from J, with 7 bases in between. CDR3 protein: CAISESGDSTDTQYF. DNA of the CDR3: TGTGCCATCAGTGAGTCGGGGGACAGCACAGATACGCAGTATTTT.

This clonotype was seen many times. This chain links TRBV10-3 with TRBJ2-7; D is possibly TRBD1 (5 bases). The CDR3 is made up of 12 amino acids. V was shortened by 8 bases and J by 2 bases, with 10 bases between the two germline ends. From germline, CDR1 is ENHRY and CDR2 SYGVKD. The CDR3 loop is CAIAAGTYEQYF. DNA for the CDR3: TGTGCCATCGCGGCAGGGACCTACGAGCAGTACTTC.

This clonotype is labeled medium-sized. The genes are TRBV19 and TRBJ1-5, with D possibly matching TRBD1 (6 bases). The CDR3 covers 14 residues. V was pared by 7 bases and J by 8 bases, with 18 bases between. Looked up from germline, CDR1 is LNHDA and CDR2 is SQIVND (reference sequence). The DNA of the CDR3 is TGTGCCAGTAACTGGGGTGGGGGCCCGGAGCCCCAGCATTTT. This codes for CASNWGGGPEPQHF.

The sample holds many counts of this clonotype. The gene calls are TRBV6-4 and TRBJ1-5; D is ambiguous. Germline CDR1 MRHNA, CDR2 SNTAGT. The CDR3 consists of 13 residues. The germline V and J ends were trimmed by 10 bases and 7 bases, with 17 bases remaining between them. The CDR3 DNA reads TGTGCCACCTCAGAAGAGGGCCACCAGCCCCAGCATTTT. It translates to CATSEEGHQPQHF.